What follows describes a single T cell receptor beta chain. Its target is not known. The sample originates from a study of T cell responses to AZD1222 COVID-19 vaccine. Whole-study results and caveats: Clonal diversity was possibly underestimated, and the donors were mostly white British, with more females.

Measured with immunoSEQ multiplex PCR; TCRdb has only the in-frame clones, and not every one. The data contain tens of thousands of clones, 87% of them seen just once; the ten biggest clones take up 11%. This specimen consisted of peripheral blood, obtained 28 days after the second AZD1222 dose. This sequence was found in an adult who received the AZD1222 COVID-19 vaccine.

The CDR3 spells CASSRQGGKDTQYF. The CDR3 nucleotides are TGTGCCAGCAGCCGCCAAGGGGGGAAAGATACGCAGTATTTT. J is TRBJ2-3 and V is TRBV11-2; D might be TRBD1 or TRBD2, each matching 6 bases. The CDR3 consists of 14 residues. V dropped 5 bases and J dropped 5 bases, with 14 bases sitting between them. CDR1 is SGHAT, CDR2 FQNNGV, per germline.